Listed here are 7 T cell receptor beta chains from one sample, sequenced in a study of early T cells in non-severe SARS-CoV-2 infection. TCRdb itself ran the 5' RACE reads through MiXCR, one entry per CDR3 protein. The sample has 88,000 or so distinct CDR3 sequences, about 15% seen once. The source material was whole blood. All receptors come from an adult who was a healthcare worker with PCR-confirmed SARS-CoV-2 infection or an uninfected control (not recorded which).

This clonotype came up a few times. This chain joins TRBV7-2 and TRBJ2-1, with no clear D. In germline, CDR1 is SGHTA, CDR2 FQGNSA. Trimming left V 5 bases short and J 10 bases short, with 9 bases between. The length of the CDR3 is 11 residues. CDR3 nucleotide sequence: TGTGCCAGCAGCCCTTTGTCCGAGCAGTTCTTC. Protein sequence: CASSPLSEQFF.

The chain uses TRBV28 and TRBJ1-5, with TRBD1 identical over 10 bases. The V gene end was trimmed by 7 bases and the J gene end by 0 bases; junction bases not matched to a gene: 6. CDR3 length: 16 amino acids. Germline CDR1 MDHEN, CDR2 SYDVKM. The CDR3 sequence is CASTIGTGASNQPQHF. CDR3 DNA: TGTGCCAGCACCATCGGGACAGGGGCTAGCAATCAGCCCCAGCATTTT.

The gene calls are TRBV12-3 or TRBV12-4 and TRBJ1-5, with D unresolved. V was trimmed by 3 bases and J by 3 bases, leaving 9 bases between them. The CDR3 has 14 residues. CDR3 DNA sequence: TGTGCCAGCAGTTTGGGAGCGGACAATCAGCCCCAGCATTTT. Translated, it gives CASSLGADNQPQHF.

The J gene is TRBJ2-1, the V gene TRBV19, with D perhaps TRBD2 (5 bases). V was pared by 5 bases and J by 0 bases, with 11 bases between. The CDR3 has 15 amino acids. The germline V gene has CDR1 LNHDA and CDR2 SQIVND (reference sequence). In nucleotides, the CDR3 is TGTGCCAGTAGTCGGACTCATAACTCCTACAATGAGCAGTTCTTC. The encoded protein is CASSRTHNSYNEQFF.

The chain joins TRBV4-2 to TRBJ2-1, with 7 bases lining up with TRBD2. Germline V gene lookup returns CDR1 LGHNA and CDR2 YNFKEQ. Unmatched junction bases numbered 7, after V lost 1 base and J lost 4 bases. CDR3 length equals 16 residues. CDR3 DNA: TGTGCCAGCAGCCAAGGGGCGGGAGCTTTTTACAATGAGCAGTTCTTC. Translating gives CASSQGAGAFYNEQFF.

This clonotype was seen at least ten times. The chain employs TRBV18 and TRBJ1-4; D gene uncertain. Trimming left V 0 bases short and J 8 bases short, with 7 bases between. The CDR3 extends over 13 amino acids. Per germline, CDR1 KGHSH and CDR2 LQKENI. This CDR3 is CASSPPSYEKLFF. CDR3 sequence (DNA): TGTGCCAGCTCACCACCTTCGTACGAAAAACTGTTTTTT.

The chain combines TRBV4-3 with TRBJ2-5; D is uncertain. V was trimmed by 1 base and J by 5 bases, leaving 14 bases between them. CDR3 length: 15 residues. Germline V gene lookup returns CDR1 LGHNA and CDR2 YSLEER. In nucleotides, the CDR3 is TGCGCCAGCAGCCAAGCTTTAGGCAGCGCGGAGACCCAGTACTTC. Translating gives CASSQALGSAETQYF.